This T cell receptor (beta chain) came from a study of Graves' ophthalmopathy and Graves' hyperthyroidism. Study observations and caveats: The model achieved about 70% sensitivity and 72.22% specificity for ophthalmopathy progression. Blood also contained most of the expanded thyroid clonotypes above 0.001 frequency.

Under 3 months in duration, the ophthalmopathy in affected donors had moderate-to-severe activity, CAS ≥3 and NOSPECS ≥4. Each diagnosis was determined on the basis of clinical symptoms, serum thyroxine, TRAb, thyroid ultrasound and orbital computed tomography. There are a few counts of this clonotype. The antigen is unknown. For repertoire sequencing, the TCR beta CDR3 regions were amplified from RNA transcripts. The first round was an RT-PCR with HTBI primers, and the second round was a multiplex PCR. A single record per CDR3 protein comes from TCRdb applying MiXCR to the multiplex PCR reads. The table lists approximately 700,000 distinct CDR3 sequences, approximately 40% of them singletons. This CDR3 contains 16 residues. Germline lookup yields CDR1 SGDLS and CDR2 YYNGEE. After removal of 4 bases from V and 7 bases from J, the junction contained 15 bases not matched to a gene.

The sequence was collected from an adult man with Graves' ophthalmopathy. This sequence joins TRBV9 and TRBJ2-7; 9 positions agree with TRBD1. Sequencing was done on a sample of peripheral blood. The CDR3 is CASSPEGTGTTSEQYF. CDR3 bases: TGTGCCAGCAGCCCAGAGGGGACAGGGACGACGAGTGAGCAGTACTTC. Complete variable domain (other parts from reference TRBV9 and TRBJ2-7): DSGVTQTPKHLITATGQRVTLRCSPRSGDLSVYWYQQSLDQGLQFLIQYYNGEERAKGNILERFSAQQFPDLHSELNLSSLELGDSALYFCASSPEGTGTTSEQYFGPGTRLTVT.